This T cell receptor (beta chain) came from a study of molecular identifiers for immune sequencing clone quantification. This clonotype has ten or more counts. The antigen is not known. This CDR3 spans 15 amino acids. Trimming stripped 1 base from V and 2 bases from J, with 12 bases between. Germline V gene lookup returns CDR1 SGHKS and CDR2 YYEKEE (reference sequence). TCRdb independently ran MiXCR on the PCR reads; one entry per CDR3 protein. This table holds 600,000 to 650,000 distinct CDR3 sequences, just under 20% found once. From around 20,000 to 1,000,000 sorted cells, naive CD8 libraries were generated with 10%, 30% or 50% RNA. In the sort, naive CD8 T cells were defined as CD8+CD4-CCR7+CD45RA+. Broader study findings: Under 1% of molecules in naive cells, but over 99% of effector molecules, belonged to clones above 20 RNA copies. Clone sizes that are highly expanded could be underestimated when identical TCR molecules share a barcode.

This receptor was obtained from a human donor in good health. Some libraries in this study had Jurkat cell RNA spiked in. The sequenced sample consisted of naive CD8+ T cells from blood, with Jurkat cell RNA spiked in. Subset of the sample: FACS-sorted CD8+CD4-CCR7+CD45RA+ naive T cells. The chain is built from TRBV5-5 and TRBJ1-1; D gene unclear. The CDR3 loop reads CASSLSGPGNTEAFF. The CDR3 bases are TGTGCCAGCAGCTTGTCAGGCCCGGGAAACACTGAAGCTTTCTTT. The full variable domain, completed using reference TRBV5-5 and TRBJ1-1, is DAGVTQSPTHLIKTRGQQVTLRCSPISGHKSVSWYQQVLGQGPQFIFQYYEKEERGRGNFPDRFSARQFPNYSSELNVNALLLGDSALYLCASSLSGPGNTEAFFGQGTRLTVV.